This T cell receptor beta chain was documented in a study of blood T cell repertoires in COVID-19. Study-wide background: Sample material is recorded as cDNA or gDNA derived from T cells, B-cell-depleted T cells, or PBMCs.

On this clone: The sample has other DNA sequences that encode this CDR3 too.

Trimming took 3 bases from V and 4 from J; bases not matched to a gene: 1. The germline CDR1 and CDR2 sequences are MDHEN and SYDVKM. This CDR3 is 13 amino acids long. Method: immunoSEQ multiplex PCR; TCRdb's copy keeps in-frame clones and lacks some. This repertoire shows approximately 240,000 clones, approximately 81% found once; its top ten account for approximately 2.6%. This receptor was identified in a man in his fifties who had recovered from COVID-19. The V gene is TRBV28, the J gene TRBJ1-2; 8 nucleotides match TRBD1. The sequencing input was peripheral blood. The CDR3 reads CASSFGQGYGYTF. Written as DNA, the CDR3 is TGTGCCAGCAGTTTCGGACAGGGCTATGGCTACACCTTC.